The 13 T cell receptor beta chains below come from one sample, sequenced in a study of T cells in Graves' hyperthyroidism and ophthalmopathy. The TCR beta CDR3 regions underwent amplification using RNA transcripts as the source. The HTBI primer set drove a first-round RT-PCR of the TCR CDR3. A single record per CDR3 protein comes from TCRdb applying MiXCR to the multiplex PCR reads. Counted here are 300,000 to 400,000 distinct CDR3 sequences, under 25% occurring once; the ten biggest clones make up 50% to 65%. Specimen: blood. These receptors were taken from a woman in her fifties or sixties with Graves' hyperthyroidism.

The table lists this clonotype with many counts. V is TRBV7-9 and J is TRBJ2-3; D is undetermined. Germline loops: CDR1 SEHNR, CDR2 FQNEAQ (reference sequence). Trimming took 7 bases from V and 0 from J, leaving 8 bases between them. This CDR3 has 13 residues. The CDR3 loop reads CASKLGSTDTQYF. Written as DNA, the CDR3 is TGTGCCAGCAAGTTGGGGAGCACAGATACGCAGTATTTT.

About this clonotype: A much bigger clone sits one base away, suggesting this may be a read error. The V and J genes are TRBV27 and TRBJ2-3, with 9 positions matching TRBD1. The V gene's germline CDR1 is MNHEY and CDR2 SMNVEV (reference sequence). The junction had 5 bases not matched to a gene; V was cut back by 5 bases and J by 2 bases. CDR3 length equals 15 residues. This CDR3 reads CASSPGTGFTDTQYF. CDR3 DNA: TGTGCCAGCAGTCCCGGGACAGGGTTCACAGATACGCAGTATTTT.

This chain connects TRBV4-2 to TRBJ2-1; 16 bases are shared with TRBD2. The CDR3 contains 16 residues. The germline gives CDR1 LGHNA, CDR2 YNFKEQ. V was clipped by 4 bases and J by 7 bases; unmatched bases: 4. The CDR3 sequence is CASSLTGLAGGNEQFF. The CDR3 bases are TGTGCCAGCAGCCTAACGGGACTAGCGGGAGGGAATGAGCAGTTCTTC.

This clonotype was counted ten times or more. The chain has TRBV12-3 or TRBV12-4 and TRBJ1-6; D is undetermined. The CDR3 has 12 residues. Trimming left V 3 bases short and J 9 bases short, with 6 bases between. The DNA for the CDR3 is TGTGCCAGCAGTTTGGTTCGTTCACCCCTCCACTTT. It codes for CASSLVRSPLHF.

There are a few counts of this clonotype. The rearrangement uses TRBV6-5 and TRBJ2-1; D is possibly TRBD1 or TRBD2 (5 bases each). The CDR3 spans 14 residues. The germline gives CDR1 MNHEY, CDR2 SVGAGI. Trimming removed 2 bases from V and 9 bases from J, with 14 bases in between. The CDR3 bases are TGTGCCAGCAGTTACGGGAGAGGGGTGGCTGAGCAGTTCTTC. Its protein is CASSYGRGVAEQFF.

This clonotype was found many times. The chain uses TRBV15 and TRBJ1-2, with no clear D. CDR1 LNHNV and CDR2 YYDKDF come from the germline V gene (reference sequence). The CDR3 totals 14 residues. Trimming stripped 0 bases from V and 7 bases from J, with 12 bases between. The CDR3, as DNA: TGTGCCACCAGCAGAGATACCCAGACTATTGGCTACACCTTC. Its protein is CATSRDTQTIGYTF.

Many counts were recorded for this clonotype. The chain joins TRBV7-2 to TRBJ2-3; no clear D. The V gene lost 1 base and the J gene lost 2 bases, with 10 bases spanning the gap. Germline assignment: CDR1 SGHTA and CDR2 FQGNSA. CDR3 size: 15 residues. CDR3 residues: CASSLGGMATDTQYF. CDR3 nucleotides: TGTGCCAGCAGCTTAGGCGGTATGGCCACAGATACGCAGTATTTT.

This clonotype has at least ten counts. The genes are TRBV3-1 and TRBJ1-1; D is possibly TRBD1 (5 bases). This CDR3 has 14 residues. Trimming pared 2 bases from V and 5 bases from J, leaving 12 bases between. Looked up from germline, CDR1 is LGHDT and CDR2 is YNNKEL (reference sequence). DNA of the CDR3: TGTGCCAGCAGCCAATCAGACAGACTGACTGAAGCTTTCTTT. Protein sequence: CASSQSDRLTEAFF. Looking up the rest from reference TRBV3-1 and TRBJ1-1 gives the full variable domain: DTAVSQTPKYLVTQMGNDKSIKCEQNLGHDTMYWYKQDSKKFLKIMFSYNNKELIINETVPNRFSPKSPDKAHLNLHINSLELGDSAVYFCASSQSDRLTEAFFGQGTRLTVV.

The chain recombines TRBV5-5 with TRBJ2-5; D call uncertain. Germline V gene data show CDR1 as SGHKS and CDR2 as YYEKEE (reference sequence). V shed 5 bases and J shed 5 bases, with 19 bases lying between them. This CDR3 contains 15 residues. The CDR3 nucleotides are TGTGCCAGCAGGGTCTTGGGCCAGTTAGGCGAGACCCAGTACTTC. This codes for CASRVLGQLGETQYF.

This clonotype was observed many times. DNA of the CDR3: TGCAGTGCCCGGACAGGGACAGGCTACAATGAGCAGTTCTTC. It codes for CSARTGTGYNEQFF. The chain links TRBV20-1 to TRBJ2-1; TRBD1 agrees at 8 bases. The V gene end was trimmed by 6 bases and the J gene end by 3 bases; junction bases not matched to a gene: 7. Germline V gene data show CDR1 as DFQATT and CDR2 as SNEGSKA (reference sequence). The CDR3 contains 14 residues.

V and J are TRBV27 and TRBJ2-5; 7 bases are a match to TRBD1. Germline CDR1 MNHEY, CDR2 SMNVEV (reference sequence). V shed 4 bases and J 3 bases; nucleotides not matched to a gene: 11. The CDR3 is 16 residues long. The CDR3 sequence: CASSSRKTQGKETQYF. The CDR3 bases are TGTGCCAGCAGTTCCCGCAAAACACAGGGGAAAGAGACCCAGTACTTC.

This clonotype occurred many times. The chain's CDR3 is CASSQLTGGYYGYTF. The DNA of the CDR3 is TGTGCCAGCAGCCAACTGACAGGGGGTTACTATGGCTACACCTTC. The chain recombines TRBV14 with TRBJ1-2; 9 bases map to TRBD1. The germline V gene has CDR1 SGHDN and CDR2 FVKESK. V was pared by 2 bases and J by 3 bases, with 4 bases of the junction left unmatched. The CDR3 loop spans 15 amino acids.

This clonotype was recorded at least ten times. V and J are TRBV12-3 or TRBV12-4 and TRBJ2-5, with TRBD1 matching 10 bases. With V trimmed by 6 bases and J by 5 bases, 9 bases remained unmatched. CDR3 size: 15 residues. CDR3: CASSRDRGHTETQYF. CDR3 DNA sequence: TGTGCCAGCAGCCGGGACAGGGGACATACGGAGACCCAGTACTTC.